The text below deals with one TCR beta chain. This sample is part of a study of radiation and T cells in renal cell carcinoma. The treatment is: treatment-naive control, cytoreductive nephrectomy. Only in-frame clones appear in the TCRdb table, and some are missing; sequencing was by immunoSEQ multiplex PCR. The sample contains about 14,000 clones, roughly 56% of which appear only once. The germline V gene has CDR1 MNHEY and CDR2 SMNVEV (reference sequence). The V end was cut by 3 bases, the J end by 6 bases, with 9 bases between. This CDR3 comprises 13 residues. This clonotype was obtained from a man aged 50-59 years with renal cell carcinoma. The chain links TRBV27 to TRBJ2-1; tentatively, D is TRBD2 (6 bases). The sequences come from tumor tissue, collected from a patient whose treatment was nephrectomy without radiotherapy. In nucleotides, the CDR3 is TGTGCCAGCAGTTTCGGGACTCTCAATGAGCAGTTCTTC. Amino acids: CASSFGTLNEQFF.